This is a list of T cell receptor beta chains from one sample in a study of blood T cell repertoires in COVID-19. Assay: immunoSEQ multiplex PCR; the TCRdb copy retains only in-frame clones and omits some. The sample shows approximately 69,000 clones, more than 60% of them seen only once. The sequencing sample was made of peripheral blood. Source of these receptors: a man in his 60s with acute or convalescent COVID-19. Each CDR3 is given with its conserved first and last residue. The order of the fields is J gene, clone size, V gene, D gene, CDR3 protein, CDR3 DNA. The D gene is left open where the match is weak. Clone size appears in some rows only: once, few, many, or a class for an expanded clone.

j_gene: TRBJ2-3; abundance: NA; v_gene: TRBV5-1; d_gene: TRBD1; CDR3aa: CASRPTGGEYTDTQYF; CDR3nt: TGCGCCAGCAGGCCTACAGGGGGCGAATACACAGATACGCAGTATTTT
j_gene: TRBJ2-3; abundance: NA; v_gene: TRBV6-2/TRBV6-3; d_gene: TRBD2; CDR3aa: CASRPRGTSGGTDTQYF; CDR3nt: TGTGCCAGCAGACCTAGAGGGACTAGCGGGGGCACAGATACGCAGTATTTT
j_gene: TRBJ2-2; abundance: few; v_gene: TRBV5-1; d_gene: NA; CDR3aa: CASSSTGVREAGELFF; CDR3nt: TGCGCCAGCAGCTCGACGGGAGTTCGTGAGGCCGGGGAGCTGTTTTTT
j_gene: TRBJ2-3; abundance: once; v_gene: TRBV19; d_gene: NA; CDR3aa: CASSITGMTDTQYF; CDR3nt: TGTGCCAGTAGTATTACGGGAATGACAGATACGCAGTATTTT
j_gene: TRBJ2-5; abundance: NA; v_gene: TRBV2; d_gene: NA; CDR3aa: CASSEASGQETQYF; CDR3nt: TGTGCCAGCAGTGAAGCTAGCGGACAAGAGACCCAGTACTTC
j_gene: TRBJ1-1; abundance: NA; v_gene: TRBV19; d_gene: NA; CDR3aa: CASSILGAGARFQTEAFF; CDR3nt: TGTGCCAGTAGTATCTTAGGGGCAGGGGCGCGGTTTCAGACTGAAGCTTTCTTT
j_gene: TRBJ2-5; abundance: NA; v_gene: TRBV6-5; d_gene: NA; CDR3aa: CASSRATSGGGQYF; CDR3nt: TGTGCCAGCAGCCGGGCGACCTCCGGAGGCGGCCAGTACTTC
j_gene: TRBJ1-5; abundance: once; v_gene: TRBV19; d_gene: NA; CDR3aa: CASSLPRAGQPQHF; CDR3nt: TGTGCCAGTAGTTTGCCGAGGGCAGGTCAGCCCCAGCATTTT
j_gene: TRBJ1-2; abundance: NA; v_gene: TRBV7-9; d_gene: NA; CDR3aa: CASSSGGAIANYGYTF; CDR3nt: TGTGCCAGCAGCTCCGGGGGGGCGATAGCTAACTATGGCTACACCTTC
j_gene: TRBJ2-7; abundance: NA; v_gene: TRBV3-1/TRBV3-2; d_gene: TRBD1; CDR3aa: CASSQTGTGTYEQYF; CDR3nt: TGTGCCAGCAGCCAGACCGGGACAGGGACCTACGAGCAGTACTTC
j_gene: TRBJ2-7; abundance: NA; v_gene: TRBV18; d_gene: NA; CDR3aa: CASSPPSAQGSYEQYF; CDR3nt: TGTGCCAGCTCACCACCGTCGGCCCAGGGCTCCTACGAGCAGTACTTC
j_gene: TRBJ2-5; abundance: NA; v_gene: TRBV5-8; d_gene: NA; CDR3aa: CASSLGQVRETQYF; CDR3nt: TGTGCCAGCAGCTTGGGACAGGTTAGGGAGACCCAGTACTTC
j_gene: TRBJ2-7; abundance: NA; v_gene: TRBV18; d_gene: TRBD2; CDR3aa: CASSPPSASGYEQYF; CDR3nt: TGTGCCAGCTCACCACCGTCGGCTAGCGGGTACGAGCAGTACTTC
j_gene: TRBJ1-3; abundance: NA; v_gene: TRBV5-5; d_gene: NA; CDR3aa: CASSLMGGTSGNTIYF; CDR3nt: TGTGCCAGCAGCTTGATGGGGGGTACCTCTGGAAACACCATATATTTT
j_gene: TRBJ2-7; abundance: once; v_gene: TRBV30; d_gene: NA; CDR3aa: CAWSVSGYEQYF; CDR3nt: TGTGCCTGGAGTGTTTCGGGATACGAGCAGTACTTC
j_gene: TRBJ1-3; abundance: NA; v_gene: TRBV5-1; d_gene: TRBD1; CDR3aa: CASSLTPGTGGNTIYF; CDR3nt: TGCGCCAGCAGCTTGACCCCCGGGACAGGGGGAAACACCATATATTTT